The rows below give T cell receptor beta chains drawn from one sample of a study of CD8+ T cells in alopecia areata. Produced via immunoSEQ multiplex PCR; TCRdb's table is partial and in-frame only. This sample has hundreds of thousands of clones; approximately 61% occur once, and the top ten carry over 0.4%. This sample comprised CD4+ T cells sorted from blood, obtained at week 0. These receptors were taken from a human donor with alopecia areata. The CDR3 runs from the conserved cysteine through the conserved F or W. D genes are given only for firm matches. Clone size, where shown, is once, few, many, or a class for clones that have expanded.

TRBV7-6	TRBJ2-1	few	TRBD2	TGTGCCAGCAGCTTAGGAGCGGGGGTGACCAATGAGCAGTTCTTC	CASSLGAGVTNEQFF
TRBV4-1	TRBJ1-2	NA	TRBD1	TGCGCCAGCAGCCAAGGGGTAGGTAGGACAGGGGATGGCTACACCTTC	CASSQGVGRTGDGYTF
TRBV10-3	TRBJ1-5	NA	TRBD1	TGTGCCATCAGCAAAGGGACAGATAGCAATCAGCCCCAGCATTTT	CAISKGTDSNQPQHF
TRBV5-6	TRBJ2-7	NA	NA	TGTGCCAGCAGCTTAGCCTACGAGCAGTACTTC	CASSLAYEQYF
TRBV5-1	TRBJ2-7	NA	TRBD1	TGCGCCAGCAGCATAGGACAGGGGACCAACGAGCAGTACTTC	CASSIGQGTNEQYF
TRBV18	TRBJ2-7	NA	TRBD1	TGTGCCAGCTCACCAGACAGGGCGGCCTACGAGCAGTACTTC	CASSPDRAAYEQYF
TRBV18	TRBJ1-4	NA	NA	TGTGCCAGCTCACCACAGAAAAATGAAAAACTGTTTTTT	CASSPQKNEKLFF
TRBV6-5	TRBJ1-1	few	TRBD1	TGTGCCAGCAGTCGAACCGGGACAGGAGGATCTTTCTTT	CASSRTGTGGSFF
TRBV18	TRBJ2-7	NA	TRBD2	TGTGCCAGCTCACCCACGTTAGCGGGTTCCTACGAGCAGTACTTC	CASSPTLAGSYEQYF
TRBV25-1	TRBJ1-1	NA	TRBD1	TGTGCCAGCAGTGAGACAGGGAGGGGGGATGAAGCTTTCTTT	CASSETGRGDEAFF